A single sample gave rise to the 29 T cell receptor beta chains below, sequenced in a study of blood T cells in healthy people across ages. Primed by a sample-barcoded 5' primer and a J-beta primer mix, a second PCR proceeded for roughly 6 to 12 cycles. TCRdb fed the 5' RACE reads into MiXCR, producing one record per CDR3 protein. The table lists some 1,800,000 distinct CDR3 sequences, around 42% of them singletons, with 23% in the top ten. Sequencing was carried out using blood. These receptors all stem from a human donor in good health.

Points on this clonotype: This may be a read error: a much more frequent sequence differs by one nucleotide. V usage is TRBV12-3 or TRBV12-4 and J usage is TRBJ2-3; 7 bases are a match to TRBD2. The CDR3 loop spans 16 amino acids. The CDR3, as DNA: TGTGCCAGCAGTCCAACCTTTAGCGGGCCCACAGATACGCGGTATTTT. Its protein product is CASSPTFSGPTDTRYF.

This chain connects TRBV10-3 to TRBJ1-2, with D possibly being TRBD1 (6 bases). The CDR3 covers 13 residues. Germline V CDR1 and CDR2: ENHRY, SYGVKD. Trimming took 2 bases from V and 4 from J, leaving 8 bases between them. The CDR3 DNA reads TGTGCCATCAGTGAGGGACAGTCCTATGGCTACACCTTC. Translated, it gives CAISEGQSYGYTF.

With respect to this clonotype: Mismatch with germline at one junction end may stem from a read error. The chain uses TRBV2 and TRBJ2-5; 7 nucleotides line up with TRBD1. Judging by the DNA end, TRBJ2-7 fits better; the J call may be wrong. This CDR3 contains 12 residues. Per the germline V gene, CDR1 is SNHLY and CDR2 is FYNNEI. The CDR3 DNA is TGCGCCAGCAGAGGGGACAGCCACGAGCAGTACTTC. Amino acid sequence: CASRGDSHEQYF.

On this clonotype: A junction end diverges from the germline sequence, so it may reflect a read error. The chain links TRBV12-3 or TRBV12-4 to TRBJ1-5; the D is unclear. CDR3 length: 15 residues. The CDR3 DNA reads TGTGCCAGCACGGCTACGGGCTATAGCAATCAGCCCCGGCATTTT. Translation gives CASTATGYSNQPRHF.

This chain links TRBV20-1 with TRBJ1-1, with D hard to call. Germline lookup yields CDR1 DFQATT and CDR2 SNEGSKA (reference sequence). This CDR3 contains 13 residues. V shed 0 bases and J shed 4 bases, with 9 bases lying between them. The CDR3 DNA follows: TGCAGTGCTAGAGAATATGTAGCCACTGAAGCTTTCTTT. It encodes CSAREYVATEAFF.

The chain couples TRBV13 to TRBJ2-7; perhaps TRBD2 as D (7 bases). This CDR3 has 16 amino acids. Trimming removed 6 bases from V and 0 bases from J, with 18 bases in between. The V gene's germline CDR1 is PRHDT and CDR2 FYEKMQ (reference sequence). DNA of the CDR3: TGTGCCAGCAGTTCTGGGGGGGCGGGGTCCTCCTACGAGCAGTACTTC. Translation gives CASSSGGAGSSYEQYF.

This clonotype was observed a few times. The CDR3, as DNA: TGTGCCAGCAGCTTAGCGGGAGCTGGAGTCTATGGCTACACCTTC. It encodes CASSLAGAGVYGYTF. The chain recombines TRBV7-2 with TRBJ1-2; no reliable D call. Trimming took 0 bases from V and 4 from J, leaving 12 bases between them. The CDR3 runs 15 residues. Germline V CDR1 and CDR2: SGHTA, FQGNSA. Based on the CDR3 plus reference TRBV7-2 and TRBJ1-2, the full variable domain is GAGVSQSPSNKVTEKGKDVELRCDPISGHTALYWYRQSLGQGLEFLIYFQGNSAPDKSGLPSDRFSAERTGGSVSTLTIQRTQQEDSAVYLCASSLAGAGVYGYTFGSGTRLTVV.

For the CDR3, the DNA is TGTGCCAGCAGGAAGACAGGGAGTAATAATTCACCCCTCCACTTT. It translates to CASRKTGSNNSPLHF. The chain employs TRBV7-2 and TRBJ1-6; the match to TRBD1 covers 7 bases. This CDR3 is built from 15 residues. Per the germline V gene, CDR1 is SGHTA and CDR2 is FQGNSA. The trim removed 6 bases at V and 5 bases at J, leaving 7 bases unmatched.

The chain joins TRBV6-5 to TRBJ1-2; TRBD1 matches at 7 bases. Germline V CDR1 and CDR2: MNHEY, SVGAGI. CDR3 length equals 15 residues. V dropped 6 bases and J dropped 0; count of bases not matched to a gene: 7. The CDR3 DNA reads as TGTGCCAGCAGCTTTGGGACAGAAGCTAACTATGGCTACACCTTC. As protein: CASSFGTEANYGYTF.

This chain connects TRBV6-2 or TRBV6-3 to TRBJ2-5; D tentatively fits TRBD1 or TRBD2 (5 bases each). The germline V and J ends were trimmed by 6 bases and 7 bases, with 18 bases remaining between them. This CDR3 has 14 amino acids. Per germline, CDR1 MNHEY and CDR2 SVGEGT. The CDR3 spells CASSPGPMRGTQYF. The CDR3 DNA reads TGTGCCAGCAGCCCGGGACCCATGAGAGGGACCCAGTACTTC.

There are many counts of this clonotype. The CDR3 nucleotides are TGCGCCAGCAGCCAAGGGACTTCCTACGAGCAGTACTTC. It translates to CASSQGTSYEQYF. The chain carries TRBV4-3 and TRBJ2-7, with D maybe TRBD2 (5 bases). The CDR3 runs 13 residues. Per the germline V gene, CDR1 is LGHNA and CDR2 is YSLEER. The V and J ends lost 1 base and 1 base respectively, with 5 bases between them.

This sequence joins TRBV27 and TRBJ2-7; 9 bases align to TRBD2. There are 16 residues in the CDR3. With 5 bases clipped from V and 1 base from J, the junction kept 9 bases outside the gene matches. Germline CDR1 is MNHEY and CDR2 is SMNVEV (reference sequence). CDR3 nucleotides: TGTGCCAGCAGTCTATTAGCGGGGGTAACTTCCTACGAGCAGTACTTC. This translates into CASSLLAGVTSYEQYF.

This clonotype was counted a few times. V and J are TRBV20-1 and TRBJ1-1; D uncertain. Germline CDR1 DFQATT, CDR2 SNEGSKA (reference sequence). Trimming took 7 bases from V and 3 from J, leaving 12 bases between them. This CDR3 is built from 12 residues. Here the CDR3 DNA reads TGCAGTGGTTTACCACTGGACACTGAAGCTTTCTTT. Amino acids: CSGLPLDTEAFF.

This clonotype was seen a single time. The V and J genes are TRBV4-1 and TRBJ1-6; D gene ambiguous. CDR1 is MGHRA, CDR2 YSYEKL, per germline. V lost 0 bases, J lost 9 bases, and 6 bases lay in between. The length of the CDR3 is 13 residues. The CDR3 DNA sequence: TGCGCCAGCAGCCAAGACGGCGCTTCACCCCTCCACTTT. It codes for CASSQDGASPLHF.

V gene TRBV7-2 combines with J gene TRBJ2-1; TRBD2 aligns across 9 bases. From germline, CDR1 is SGHTA and CDR2 FQGNSA. The CDR3 totals 12 residues. V shed 5 bases and J 13 bases; nucleotides not matched to a gene: 6. The chain's CDR3 is CASSQGLAVQFF. The CDR3 nucleotides read TGTGCCAGCAGCCAGGGACTAGCAGTACAGTTCTTC.

The chain recombines TRBV29-1 with TRBJ1-3; unclear D gene. The CDR3 loop spans 16 amino acids. Trimming shortened V by 0 bases and J by 2 bases, and 14 bases separated the two germline ends. Germline values: CDR1 SQVTM, CDR2 ANQGSEA. CDR3 bases: TGCAGCGTTGAAGATTGGGAGAGAGGACCTGGAAACACCATATATTTT. Its protein is CSVEDWERGPGNTIYF.

V is TRBV3-1 and J is TRBJ1-2, with D possibly TRBD1 on 5 matching bases. The V end lost 4 bases, the J end lost 8 bases, and 17 bases lay between the germline ends. The CDR3 length is 14 residues. Germline values: CDR1 LGHDT, CDR2 YNNKEL (reference sequence). The CDR3 DNA is TGTGCCAGCAGCCCCGGCGGCGGGGCACGGGGCTACACCTTC. This encodes CASSPGGGARGYTF.

The chain is built from TRBV29-1 and TRBJ2-4, with 7 bases that match TRBD2. The CDR3 totals 14 residues. The germline CDR1 and CDR2 sequences are SQVTM and ANQGSEA. The ends lost 1 base at V and 7 bases at J; junction bases unmatched: 7. The DNA for the CDR3 is TGCAGCGTTGAAGGAGGGAGGGCAGAGAACATTCAGTACTTC. Protein sequence: CSVEGGRAENIQYF.

The chain employs TRBV7-2 and TRBJ2-7, with D perhaps being TRBD1 or TRBD2 (5 bases each). V lost 5 bases, J lost 6 bases, and 14 bases lay in between. Germline-derived CDR1 and CDR2 are SGHTA and FQGNSA. This CDR3 region has 13 residues. CDR3 nucleotides: TGTGCCAGCAGCCGTGGGGGACCGGGCGAGCAGTACTTC. This gives the protein CASSRGGPGEQYF.

V usage is TRBV20-1 and J usage is TRBJ2-5, with TRBD1 as a possible D gene (5 bases). Germline-derived CDR1 and CDR2 are DFQATT and SNEGSKA (reference sequence). CDR3 length: 14 amino acids. The ends were cut back, 2 bases at V and 4 bases at J, with 14 bases in the middle. This CDR3 reads CSARRAGSRETQYF. DNA for the CDR3: TGCAGTGCTAGAAGGGCAGGGTCCAGAGAGACCCAGTACTTC.

There are a few counts of this clonotype. As DNA, the CDR3 is TGCAGTGCTACGGGGAAACGACCCCTGAGCACAGATACGCAGTATTTT. Protein sequence: CSATGKRPLSTDTQYF. The chain combines TRBV20-1 with TRBJ2-3; D is possibly TRBD2 (5 bases). Germline loops: CDR1 DFQATT, CDR2 SNEGSKA (reference sequence). The CDR3 has 16 amino acids. Trimming stripped 4 bases from V and 0 bases from J, with 17 bases between.

The genes are TRBV7-8 and TRBJ1-1, with D unclear. The CDR3 has 13 residues. In germline, CDR1 is SGHVS, CDR2 FQNEAQ. The V end lost 3 bases, the J end lost 2 bases, and 7 bases lay between the germline ends. The DNA for the CDR3 is TGTGCCAGCAGCTTTCTGATCAACACTGAAGCTTTCTTT. Residues: CASSFLINTEAFF.

This chain uses TRBV24-1 with TRBJ2-5; no definite D call. The CDR3 contains 13 residues. The germline V and J ends were trimmed by 5 bases and 11 bases, with 17 bases remaining between them. Germline loops: CDR1 KGHDR, CDR2 SFDVKD. The CDR3 nucleotides read TGTGCCACCAGTGCCGAGGTGGGCAGAAAGCAGTACTTC. Translating gives CATSAEVGRKQYF.

The chain joins TRBV20-1 to TRBJ2-1; possibly TRBD2 for D (6 bases). V dropped 5 bases and J dropped 6 bases, with 17 bases sitting between them. The V gene's germline CDR1 is DFQATT and CDR2 SNEGSKA (reference sequence). This CDR3 comprises 14 residues. The CDR3 DNA is TGCAGTGCTGGAGGGCGCGGCTACCTCAATGAGCAGTTCTTC. This codes for CSAGGRGYLNEQFF.

The V gene is TRBV4-2, the J gene TRBJ2-1; D might be TRBD2 (6 bases). This CDR3 has 13 residues. V was cut by 4 bases and J by 8 bases, with 12 bases left in between. Germline V lookup: CDR1 LGHNA, CDR2 YNFKEQ. CDR3 protein: CASSPDYSDEQFF. CDR3 nucleotides: TGTGCCAGCAGCCCGGACTATAGCGATGAGCAGTTCTTC.

DNA for the CDR3: TGTGCCAGCAGTCCCCCTAGCGGGTCCAAGGGAGAGACCCAGTACTTC. Its translation: CASSPPSGSKGETQYF. The rearrangement joins TRBV12-3 or TRBV12-4 to TRBJ2-5; 8 positions agree with TRBD2. This CDR3 region has 16 residues. J gave up 4 bases and V 5 bases, and 12 bases lay outside the gene matches.

V and J are TRBV20-1 and TRBJ2-5; 8 bases line up with TRBD1. The end of the DNA aligns better with TRBJ2-7, so the J call may be wrong. CDR1 and CDR2 from the germline V gene are DFQATT and SNEGSKA (reference sequence). The CDR3 length is 13 residues. The CDR3: CSAPTGQGYEQYF. The CDR3 DNA reads as TGCAGTGCACCGACCGGACAGGGCTACGAGCAGTACTTC.

The J gene is TRBJ1-2, the V gene TRBV28; TRBD1 aligns across 12 bases. CDR1 is MDHEN, CDR2 SYDVKM, per germline. There are 17 residues in the CDR3. V was clipped by 6 bases and J by 6 bases; unmatched bases: 14. The CDR3, as DNA: TGTGCCAGCAGAGATGCCGGGACAGGGGGCGGCTTCGATGGCTACACCTTC. It yields the protein CASRDAGTGGGFDGYTF.

This chain connects TRBV5-1 to TRBJ1-2; TRBD1 aligns across 7 bases. Germline CDR1 SGHRS, CDR2 YFSETQ. The CDR3 is made up of 14 amino acids. V lost 5 bases, J lost 6 bases, and 10 bases stayed unmatched. The CDR3 loop reads CASSVGTAGNGYTF. The CDR3, as DNA: TGCGCCAGCAGTGTTGGGACAGCGGGCAATGGCTACACCTTC.